The rows below give T cell receptor beta chains drawn from one sample of a study of cytomegalovirus exposure and HLA in healthy donors. Sequencing was performed with immunoSEQ multiplex PCR; in TCRdb, only in-frame clones are kept and a portion is missing. Listed are around 140,000 clones; about 0.96% falls within the top ten. Input material: PBMCs. All receptors derive from a male donor in good health and CMV-seronegative. The CDR3 runs from the conserved cysteine through the conserved F or W. The D gene is left open where the match is weak.

V gene,J gene,D gene,CDR3 DNA,CDR3 protein
TRBV6-6,TRBJ1-5,TRBD1,TGTGCCAGCAGTCCGGACAGGGCGAGAGAGCCCCAGCATTTT,CASSPDRAREPQHF
TRBV7-2,TRBJ2-5,TRBD2,TGTGCCAGCAGCTTAGTCGGGACTACTCAAGAGACCCAGTACTTC,CASSLVGTTQETQYF
TRBV7-9,TRBJ2-3,-,TGTGCCAGCAGCTTAGGGGTCCGGGGGACGGATACGCAGTATTTT,CASSLGVRGTDTQYF
TRBV6-5,TRBJ1-2,TRBD1,TGTGCCAGCAGAGACAGGGGCGGAGGCTACACCTTC,CASRDRGGGYTF
TRBV7-2,TRBJ2-1,TRBD2,TGTGCCAGCACCTCTAAAGGGCTAGCGGGGAATGAGCAGTTCTTC,CASTSKGLAGNEQFF
TRBV6-5,TRBJ2-1,TRBD2,TGTGCCAGCAGCCCCCGGGGGGACAATGAGCAGTTCTTC,CASSPRGDNEQFF
TRBV19,TRBJ1-5,TRBD1,TGTGCCTCGACAGGGGGTCCCAATCAGCCCCAGCATTTT,CASTGGPNQPQHF
TRBV6-1,TRBJ1-5,-,TGTGCCACCTATTCCTATAGCAATCAGCCCCAGCATTTT,CATYSYSNQPQHF
TRBV5-6,TRBJ1-2,-,TGTGCCAGCAGCTTCGTCCAGGCTACTAACTATGGCTACACCTTC,CASSFVQATNYGYTF
TRBV7-2,TRBJ2-7,-,TGTGCCAGCAGCTTTCCGGGATCCTCCTACGAGCAGTACTTC,CASSFPGSSYEQYF
TRBV15,TRBJ1-4,TRBD1,TGTGCCACCAGCAGAGGACAGGGCTTTAATGAAAAACTGTTTTTT,CATSRGQGFNEKLFF
TRBV29-1,TRBJ1-4,TRBD1,TGCAGCGTTGAAGAACAGGGGTATGAAAAACTGTTTTTT,CSVEEQGYEKLFF